Listed here are 20 T cell receptor beta chains from one sample, sequenced in a study of T cell responses to AZD1222 COVID-19 vaccine. This table comes from immunoSEQ multiplex PCR, and its TCRdb copy is limited to in-frame clones, with some not included. The repertoire holds about 130,000 clones, with about nine tenths as singletons. The starting material was peripheral blood, obtained on day 0 of AZD1222 vaccination. The receptors were gathered from an adult in good health.

The CDR3 here is CASSLTITGNEQFF. The CDR3 bases are TGTGCCAGCAGTTTGACTATAACGGGAAATGAGCAGTTCTTC. The V gene is TRBV27, the J gene TRBJ2-1, with D perhaps matching TRBD2 (5 bases). Per germline, CDR1 MNHEY and CDR2 SMNVEV (reference sequence). The V end lost 3 bases, the J end lost 7 bases, and 13 bases lay between the germline ends. The CDR3 covers 14 residues.

This sequence joins TRBV5-1 and TRBJ1-1; maybe TRBD1 (5 bases). Germline lookup yields CDR1 SGHRS and CDR2 YFSETQ. The CDR3 totals 15 residues. Trimming removed 2 bases from V and 0 bases from J, with 11 bases in between. CDR3 sequence (DNA): TGCGCCAGCAGCTTCCAGGGTCTTATGAACACTGAAGCTTTCTTT. This codes for CASSFQGLMNTEAFF.

This clone was seen a few times. The genes are TRBV4-3 and TRBJ2-7; D perhaps matches TRBD1 (5 bases). CDR1 LGHNA and CDR2 YSLEER come from the germline V gene. This CDR3 spans 14 amino acids. V lost 0 bases to trimming and J lost 6 bases, with 12 bases between them. The CDR3 nucleotides are TGCGCCAGCAGCCAAGATCAGGGCTCGGGCGAGCAGTACTTC. Translation: CASSQDQGSGEQYF.

V and J are TRBV10-3 and TRBJ1-4; D possibly corresponds to TRBD1 (6 bases). Germline values: CDR1 ENHRY, CDR2 SYGVKD. The CDR3 loop spans 13 amino acids. Trimming left V 10 bases short and J 3 bases short, with 12 bases between. The CDR3 loop is CATTDRSNEKLFF. The CDR3 DNA follows: TGTGCCACCACGGACAGATCTAATGAAAAACTGTTTTTT.

The chain joins TRBV14 to TRBJ1-1; D gene unclear. Trimming took 0 bases from V and 4 from J, leaving 18 bases between them. This CDR3 region has 17 residues. Germline assignment: CDR1 SGHDN and CDR2 FVKESK. CDR3 region: CASSQDTRLKDITEAFF. The CDR3, as DNA: TGTGCCAGCAGCCAAGACACAAGACTTAAGGATATCACTGAAGCTTTCTTT.

This chain joins TRBV7-2 and TRBJ2-2, with D perhaps TRBD1 (5 bases). This CDR3 contains 15 residues. Germline V gives CDR1 SGHTA, CDR2 FQGNSA. Trimming took off 5 bases at V and 1 base at J, with 11 bases between the two ends. The CDR3 coding sequence is TGTGCCAGCAGCGCCAACCAGGGGAACACCGGGGAGCTGTTTTTT. This sequence encodes CASSANQGNTGELFF.

The chain couples TRBV12-3 or TRBV12-4 to TRBJ1-5; a weak D match, TRBD1 (5 bases). CDR3 length equals 12 residues. The V and J ends lost 1 base and 11 bases respectively, with 9 bases between them. The CDR3 nucleotides are TGTGCCAGCAGTTTAGGGGACTGGTCCCAGCATTTT. Amino acid sequence: CASSLGDWSQHF.

The V gene is TRBV7-2, the J gene TRBJ1-4; the D is unclear. The CDR3 spans 15 residues. Per the germline V gene, CDR1 is SGHTA and CDR2 is FQGNSA. The V end was cut by 5 bases, the J end by 0 bases, with 10 bases between. CDR3 coding DNA: TGTGCCAGCAGCGCTCATGGGGCAACTAATGAAAAACTGTTTTTT. Its protein is CASSAHGATNEKLFF.

The chain links TRBV30 to TRBJ1-5; tentatively, D is TRBD1 (6 bases). V was clipped by 1 base and J by 3 bases, with 10 bases between them. The CDR3 runs 14 residues. Germline V gives CDR1 GTSNPN, CDR2 SVGIG (reference sequence). The CDR3 sequence is CAWSDGGPNQPQHF. The CDR3 nucleotides read TGTGCCTGGAGTGACGGGGGCCCCAATCAGCCCCAGCATTTT.

The CDR3 DNA follows: TGTGCCAGCAGTTCCCCATCCAGGGCTGGGGCCAACGTCCTGACTTTC. Its protein is CASSSPSRAGANVLTF. V and J are TRBV27 and TRBJ2-6, with D possibly being TRBD1 (5 bases). The CDR3 covers 16 residues. Germline V gives CDR1 MNHEY, CDR2 SMNVEV (reference sequence). The V end lost 4 bases, the J end lost 2 bases, and 12 bases lay between the germline ends.

The chain recombines TRBV15 with TRBJ1-5, with TRBD1 as a possible D gene (5 bases). The CDR3 is 19 residues long. The V end lost 0 bases, the J end lost 0 bases, and 18 bases lay between the germline ends. Germline CDR1 LNHNV, CDR2 YYDKDF (reference sequence). CDR3 amino acids: CATSRDGPGQRDSNQPQHF. In DNA form, the CDR3 reads TGTGCCACCAGCAGAGATGGGCCAGGGCAGCGGGATAGCAATCAGCCCCAGCATTTT.

This rearrangement joins TRBV19 to TRBJ1-2; 9 bases match TRBD1. The germline V gene has CDR1 LNHDA and CDR2 SQIVND (reference sequence). The CDR3 consists of 14 residues. J lost 4 bases, V lost 4 bases, and 4 bases had no gene match. The DNA of the CDR3 is TGTGCCAGTAGTACGCTACAGGGGGCCTATGGCTACACCTTC. Amino acid sequence: CASSTLQGAYGYTF. Full variable domain (rest looked up from reference TRBV19 and TRBJ1-2): DGGITQSPKYLFRKEGQNVTLSCEQNLNHDAMYWYRQDPGQGLRLIYYSQIVNDFQKGDIAEGYSVSREKKESFPLTVTSAQKNPTAFYLCASSTLQGAYGYTFGSGTRLTVV.

This clone was counted a single time. V gene TRBV12-3 or TRBV12-4 combines with J gene TRBJ1-5, with D unresolved. This CDR3 comprises 13 residues. Trimming removed 5 bases at V and 4 bases at J, with 9 bases between. The CDR3 DNA follows: TGTGCCAGCAGTCTACGGTTAAATCAGCCCCAGCATTTT. Its protein product is CASSLRLNQPQHF.

The chain is built from TRBV3-1 (or the pseudogene TRBV3-2) and TRBJ1-2; TRBD1 agrees at 8 bases. This CDR3 comprises 15 residues. Germline CDR1 LGHDT, CDR2 YNNKEL (reference sequence). With V trimmed by 0 bases and J by 4 bases, 4 bases remained unmatched. In DNA, the CDR3 is TGTGCCAGCAGCCAAGATCTTGACAGGGGCTATGGCTACACCTTC. Translation: CASSQDLDRGYGYTF.

The V call is TRBV10-3, the J call TRBJ1-1, with D perhaps matching TRBD1 (6 bases). There are 12 residues in the CDR3. In germline, CDR1 is ENHRY, CDR2 SYGVKD. The V and J ends lost 8 bases and 8 bases respectively, with 15 bases between them. The CDR3 is CAIGQGPSEAFF. The CDR3 bases are TGTGCCATCGGCCAGGGGCCGTCAGAAGCTTTCTTT.

The chain uses TRBV5-4 and TRBJ1-2, with 10 positions matching TRBD1. Germline-derived CDR1 and CDR2 are SGHNT and YYREEE (reference sequence). This CDR3 contains 15 residues. Trimming removed 5 bases from V and 2 bases from J; junction bases left unmatched: 6. The CDR3: CASSSRTGGNYGYTF. CDR3 DNA: TGTGCCAGCAGTTCGAGGACAGGGGGGAACTATGGCTACACCTTC.

This rearrangement joins TRBV30 to TRBJ1-1, with 7 nucleotides matching TRBD1. From germline, CDR1 is GTSNPN and CDR2 SVGIG (reference sequence). The ends lost 2 bases at V and 4 bases at J; junction bases unmatched: 4. The CDR3 totals 13 residues. This CDR3 is CAWSTGVGTEAFF. The CDR3 coding sequence is TGTGCCTGGAGTACAGGGGTGGGCACTGAAGCTTTCTTT.

The CDR3, as DNA: TGTGCCAGCAGAACAGGGGTCGGGGAGCTGTTTTTT. Protein product: CASRTGVGELFF. The gene calls are TRBV27 and TRBJ2-2; 7 positions agree with TRBD1. J lost 7 bases, V lost 6 bases, and 2 bases had no gene match. Germline values: CDR1 MNHEY, CDR2 SMNVEV (reference sequence). The CDR3 spans 12 residues.

This rearrangement joins TRBV5-1 to TRBJ2-3; D might be TRBD1 or TRBD2, each matching 6 bases. The CDR3 runs to 15 residues. The V and J ends lost 1 base and 5 bases respectively, with 14 bases between them. Germline CDR1 and CDR2: SGHRS and YFSETQ. Here the CDR3 DNA reads TGCGCCAGCAGCTTGATGGGGGGCCGGGGAGATACGCAGTATTTT. Its translation is CASSLMGGRGDTQYF.

The chain uses TRBV30 and TRBJ2-7; TRBD2 might be the D (5 bases). Per germline, CDR1 GTSNPN and CDR2 SVGIG (reference sequence). Trimming left V 3 bases short and J 2 bases short, with 11 bases between. This CDR3 region has 13 residues. This chain's CDR3 is CAWRLFGTYEQYF. For the CDR3, the DNA is TGTGCCTGGAGACTCTTCGGGACCTACGAGCAGTACTTC.